One sample yielded the 13 T cell receptor beta chains listed below, sequenced in a study of shared clonotypes between healthy human individuals. Produced via immunoSEQ multiplex PCR; TCRdb's table is partial and in-frame only. Of about 1 million clones detected, around four fifths appear once; the ten largest clones hold about 1.4%. Sequencing was done on a sample of memory CD4+ T cells sorted from blood. Subset described: CD45RA-negative fraction. Receptors originate from a man younger than 30 in good health.

This clone has only a few counts. V usage is TRBV10-1 and J usage is TRBJ1-1; 10 nucleotides agree with TRBD1. Germline CDR1 and CDR2: WNHNN and SYGVQD (reference sequence). The CDR3 covers 13 residues. Trimming took 4 bases from V and 9 from J; bases not matched to a gene: 5. The CDR3, as DNA: TGCGCCAGCAGTGTCTCGGGACAGGGGCAAGCTTTCTTT. Its protein is CASSVSGQGQAFF.

The table lists this clone with a few counts. Other DNA sequences of this sample code for an identical CDR3. The chain uses TRBV10-2 and TRBJ1-1; 9 nucleotides agree with TRBD1. Trimming took 6 bases from V and 4 from J; bases not matched to a gene: 3. Looked up from germline, CDR1 is WSHSY and CDR2 is SAAADI. The CDR3 contains 13 residues. The CDR3 sequence: CASSLDRGTEAFF. CDR3 bases: TGCGCCAGCAGCTTGGACAGGGGCACTGAAGCTTTCTTT.

The chain employs TRBV30 and TRBJ2-1, with D possibly matching TRBD1 (7 bases). V was cut by 4 bases and J by 5 bases, with 12 bases left in between. CDR1 GTSNPN and CDR2 SVGIG come from the germline V gene (reference sequence). The CDR3 loop spans 13 amino acids. The CDR3 nucleotides read TGTGCCTGGATACCCAGGGGGGACAATGAGCAGTTCTTC. It codes for CAWIPRGDNEQFF.

The chain recombines TRBV30 with TRBJ1-3; D call uncertain. Germline lookup yields CDR1 GTSNPN and CDR2 SVGIG (reference sequence). CDR3 length: 16 amino acids. V shed 0 bases and J shed 0 bases, with 12 bases lying between them. The CDR3 region has the DNA TGTGCCTGGAGTGTACAAGACACGAGCTCTGGAAACACCATATATTTT. Its protein is CAWSVQDTSSGNTIYF.

This clone turned up a few times. This CDR3 is CASSRGQLNTEAFF. CDR3 nucleotides: TGTGCCAGTAGTCGCGGACAGCTGAACACTGAAGCTTTCTTT. V is TRBV19 and J is TRBJ1-1, with D perhaps matching TRBD1 (6 bases). The germline V and J ends were trimmed by 5 bases and 0 bases, with 10 bases remaining between them. The V gene's germline CDR1 is LNHDA and CDR2 SQIVND (reference sequence). This CDR3 region has 14 residues.

A word on this clone: This sample also contains other DNA sequences that code for the same CDR3. J is TRBJ2-7 and V is TRBV28; no clear D gene. V lost 4 bases to trimming and J lost 3 bases, with 7 bases between them. This CDR3 comprises 12 residues. Germline CDR1 reads MDHEN; CDR2 reads SYDVKM. The CDR3 nucleotides are TGTGCCAGCAGTTGGGCGAGCTACGAGCAGTACTTC. Encoded protein: CASSWASYEQYF.

V is TRBV2 and J is TRBJ2-1; TRBD2 agrees at 9 bases. This CDR3 region has 17 residues. Looked up from germline, CDR1 is SNHLY and CDR2 is FYNNEI. V was clipped by 0 bases and J by 4 bases; unmatched bases: 7. CDR3 amino acids: CASSEARAGGRYNEQFF. CDR3 bases: TGTGCCAGCAGTGAAGCGCGAGCGGGAGGTCGATACAATGAGCAGTTCTTC.

This clone is a singleton in its sample. A much larger clone differs by one base, so this may be a read error. This chain uses TRBV11-2 with TRBJ1-5; 8 positions agree with TRBD1. Germline V CDR1 and CDR2: SGHAT, FQNNGV. The CDR3 extends over 15 amino acids. Trimming cost V 4 bases and J 3 bases; bases outside gene matches: 5. For the CDR3, the DNA is TGTGCCAGCAGCTCGACAGGGGATAACAATCAGCCCCAGCATTTT. It encodes CASSSTGDNNQPQHF.

The rearrangement links TRBV2 to TRBJ2-3; 7 positions agree with TRBD2. Germline assignment: CDR1 SNHLY and CDR2 FYNNEI. The CDR3 loop spans 12 amino acids. Trimming cost V 6 bases and J 6 bases; bases outside gene matches: 3. The CDR3 spells CASRRTRDTQYF. The DNA of the CDR3 is TGTGCCAGCAGAAGGACTAGGGATACGCAGTATTTT. Together with reference TRBV2 and TRBJ2-3, the CDR3 gives the full variable domain: EPEVTQTPSHQVTQMGQEVILRCVPISNHLYFYWYRQILGQKVEFLVSFYNNEISEKSEIFDDQFSVERPDGSNFTLKIRSTKLEDSAMYFCASRRTRDTQYFGPGTRLTVL.

The genes are TRBV10-3 and TRBJ1-5; 10 nucleotides align to TRBD1. This CDR3 comprises 16 residues. The trim removed 2 bases at V and 0 bases at J, leaving 1 base unmatched. In germline, CDR1 is ENHRY, CDR2 SYGVKD. The CDR3 nucleotides read TGTGCCATCAGTGAGGGGACAGGGGATAGCAATCAGCCCCAGCATTTT. This translates into CAISEGTGDSNQPQHF.

The chain is built from TRBV6-5 and TRBJ2-1; no clear D. The CDR3 contains 14 residues. Trimming removed 0 bases from V and 7 bases from J, with 10 bases in between. Germline V gene sequence: CDR1 MNHEY, CDR2 SVGAGI. The CDR3: CASSYSSLGNEQFF. CDR3 in DNA: TGTGCCAGCAGTTACTCGAGTTTGGGGAATGAGCAGTTCTTC.

This clone was recorded a few times. The chain is built from TRBV9 and TRBJ2-3; possible D gene TRBD2, 6 bases. V was cut by 3 bases and J by 4 bases, with 12 bases left in between. The CDR3 covers 14 residues. Germline CDR1 SGDLS, CDR2 YYNGEE. CDR3 loop: CASSGASVADTQYF. The CDR3 coding sequence is TGTGCCAGCAGCGGAGCTAGCGTGGCAGATACGCAGTATTTT.

This clone occurred a few times. The genes are TRBV4-1 and TRBJ1-2, with D maybe TRBD1 (5 bases). V was shortened by 1 base and J by 4 bases, with 13 bases between the two germline ends. The CDR3 consists of 15 residues. Germline V gene lookup returns CDR1 MGHRA and CDR2 YSYEKL. As DNA, the CDR3 is TGCGCCAGCAGCCAAGGGGGAACAGGAGGCTATGGCTACACCTTC. Its protein is CASSQGGTGGYGYTF.